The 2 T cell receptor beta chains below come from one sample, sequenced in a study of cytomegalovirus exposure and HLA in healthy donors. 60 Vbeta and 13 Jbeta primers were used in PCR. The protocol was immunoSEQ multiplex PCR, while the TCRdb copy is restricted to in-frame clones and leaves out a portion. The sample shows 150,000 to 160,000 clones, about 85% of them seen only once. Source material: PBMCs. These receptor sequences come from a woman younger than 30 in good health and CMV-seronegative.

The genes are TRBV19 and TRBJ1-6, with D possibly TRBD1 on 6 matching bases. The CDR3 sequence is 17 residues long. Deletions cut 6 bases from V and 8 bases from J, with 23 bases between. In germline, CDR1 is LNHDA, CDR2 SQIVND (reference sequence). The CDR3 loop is CASRPTAGGGGHSPLHF. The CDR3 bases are TGTGCCAGTAGGCCCACCGCGGGAGGGGGAGGCCATTCACCCCTCCACTTT.

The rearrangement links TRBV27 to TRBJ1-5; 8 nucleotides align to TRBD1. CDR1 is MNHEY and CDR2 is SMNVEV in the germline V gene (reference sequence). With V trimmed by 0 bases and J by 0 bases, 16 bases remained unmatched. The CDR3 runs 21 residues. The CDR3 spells CASSLSETGAILRDSNQPQHF. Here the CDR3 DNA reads TGTGCCAGCAGTTTATCGGAGACAGGGGCAATACTAAGGGATAGCAATCAGCCCCAGCATTTT.